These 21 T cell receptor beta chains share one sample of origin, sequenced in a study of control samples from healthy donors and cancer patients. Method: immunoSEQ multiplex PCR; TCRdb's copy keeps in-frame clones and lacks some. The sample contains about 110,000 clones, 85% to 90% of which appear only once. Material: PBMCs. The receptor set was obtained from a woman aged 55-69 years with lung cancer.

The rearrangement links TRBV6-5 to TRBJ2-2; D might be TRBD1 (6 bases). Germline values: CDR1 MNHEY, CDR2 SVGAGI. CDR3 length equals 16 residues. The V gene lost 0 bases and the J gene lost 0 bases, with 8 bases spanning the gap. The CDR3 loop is CASSYSDRSNTGELFF. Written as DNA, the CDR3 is TGTGCCAGCAGTTACTCTGACAGGTCGAACACCGGGGAGCTGTTTTTT.

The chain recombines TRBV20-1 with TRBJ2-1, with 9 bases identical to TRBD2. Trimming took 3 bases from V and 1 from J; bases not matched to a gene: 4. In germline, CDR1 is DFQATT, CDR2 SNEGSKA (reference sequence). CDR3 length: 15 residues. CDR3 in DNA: TGCAGTGCTAGTAGCGGGAGTTCATCCTACAATGAGCAGTTCTTC. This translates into CSASSGSSSYNEQFF.

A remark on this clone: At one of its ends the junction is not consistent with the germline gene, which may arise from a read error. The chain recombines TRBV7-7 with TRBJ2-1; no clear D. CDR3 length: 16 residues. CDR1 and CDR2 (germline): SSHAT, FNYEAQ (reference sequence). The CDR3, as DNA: TGTGCTAGCAGCCCTCACGAAATAAGCTCCTACAATGAGCAGTTCTTC. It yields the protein CASSPHEISSYNEQFF.

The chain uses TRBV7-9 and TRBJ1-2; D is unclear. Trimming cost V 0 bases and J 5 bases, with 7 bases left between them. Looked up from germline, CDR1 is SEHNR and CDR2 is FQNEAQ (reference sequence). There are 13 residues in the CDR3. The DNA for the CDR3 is TGTGCCAGCAGCTTAGCCCGGGAGTATGGCTACACCTTC. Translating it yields CASSLAREYGYTF.

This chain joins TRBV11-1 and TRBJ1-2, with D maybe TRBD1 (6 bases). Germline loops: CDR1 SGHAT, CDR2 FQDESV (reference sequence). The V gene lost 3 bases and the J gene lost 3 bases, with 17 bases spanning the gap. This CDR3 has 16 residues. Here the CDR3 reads CASSLDTGRMDYGYTF. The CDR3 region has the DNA TGTGCCAGCAGCTTGGATACAGGGAGGATGGACTATGGCTACACCTTC.

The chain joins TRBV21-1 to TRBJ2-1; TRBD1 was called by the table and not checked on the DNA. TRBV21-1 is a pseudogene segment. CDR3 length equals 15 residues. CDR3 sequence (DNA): TGTGCCAGCAGCGCCCGGGACAGGGCCTACAATGAGCAGTTCTTC. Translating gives CASSARDRAYNEQFF.

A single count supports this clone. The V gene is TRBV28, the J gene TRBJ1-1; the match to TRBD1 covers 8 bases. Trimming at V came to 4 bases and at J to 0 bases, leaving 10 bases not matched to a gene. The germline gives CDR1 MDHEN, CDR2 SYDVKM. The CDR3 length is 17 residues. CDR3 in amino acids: CASSSKGTGILNTEAFF. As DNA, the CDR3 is TGTGCCAGCAGTTCTAAAGGGACAGGAATACTGAACACTGAAGCTTTCTTT.

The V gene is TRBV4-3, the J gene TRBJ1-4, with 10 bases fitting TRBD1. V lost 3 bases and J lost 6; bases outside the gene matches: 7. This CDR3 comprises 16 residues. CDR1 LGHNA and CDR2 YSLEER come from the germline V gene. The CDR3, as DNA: TGCGCCAGCAGCCAGAGACAGGGGGCGCTTTATGAAAAACTGTTTTTT. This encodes CASSQRQGALYEKLFF.

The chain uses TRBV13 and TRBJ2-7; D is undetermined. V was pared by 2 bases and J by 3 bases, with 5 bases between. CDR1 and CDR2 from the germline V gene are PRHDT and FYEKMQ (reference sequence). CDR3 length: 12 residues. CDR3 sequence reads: CASSLYGYEQYF. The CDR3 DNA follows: TGTGCCAGCAGCTTATATGGCTACGAGCAGTACTTC.

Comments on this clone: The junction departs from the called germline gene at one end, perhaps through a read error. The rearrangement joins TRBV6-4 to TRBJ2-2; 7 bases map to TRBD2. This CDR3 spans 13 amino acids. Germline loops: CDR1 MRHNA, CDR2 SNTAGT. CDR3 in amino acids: CAGRGRAGGELFF. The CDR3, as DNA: TGTGCCGGCAGAGGGAGGGCAGGCGGGGAGCTGTTTTTT.

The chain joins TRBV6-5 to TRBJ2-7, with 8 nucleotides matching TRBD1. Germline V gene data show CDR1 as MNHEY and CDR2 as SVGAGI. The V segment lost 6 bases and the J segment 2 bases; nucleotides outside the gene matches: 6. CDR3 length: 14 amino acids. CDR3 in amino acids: CASRRDRGPYEQYF. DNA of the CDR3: TGTGCCAGCAGGAGAGACAGGGGCCCCTACGAGCAGTACTTC.

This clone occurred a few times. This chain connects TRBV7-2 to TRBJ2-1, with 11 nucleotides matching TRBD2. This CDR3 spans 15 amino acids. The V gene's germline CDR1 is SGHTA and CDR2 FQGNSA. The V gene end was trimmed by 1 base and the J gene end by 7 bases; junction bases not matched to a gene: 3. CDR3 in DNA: TGTGCCAGCAGCTTAGTAGCGGGAGGGCGGAATGAGCAGTTCTTC. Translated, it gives CASSLVAGGRNEQFF.

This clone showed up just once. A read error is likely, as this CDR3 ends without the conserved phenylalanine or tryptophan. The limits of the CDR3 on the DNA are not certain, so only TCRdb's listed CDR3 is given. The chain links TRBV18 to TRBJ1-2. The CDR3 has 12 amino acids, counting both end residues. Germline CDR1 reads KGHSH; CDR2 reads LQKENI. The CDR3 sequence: CASSPGGAAPTL.

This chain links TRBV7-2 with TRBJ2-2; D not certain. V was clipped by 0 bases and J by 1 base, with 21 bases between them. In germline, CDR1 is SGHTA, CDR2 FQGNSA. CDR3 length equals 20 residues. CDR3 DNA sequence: TGTGCCAGCAGCTTAGCTCCCCGTGGACCAGTAATGAAGAACACCGGGGAGCTGTTTTTT. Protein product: CASSLAPRGPVMKNTGELFF.

CDR3 DNA: TGTGCCAGCAGCCGTCACTACGAGCAGTACTTC. Encoded protein: CASSRHYEQYF. V gene TRBV11-3 combines with J gene TRBJ2-7, with D hard to call. V was clipped by 5 bases and J by 3 bases, with 5 bases between them. Germline CDR1 SGHNT, CDR2 YENEEA. This CDR3 contains 11 residues.

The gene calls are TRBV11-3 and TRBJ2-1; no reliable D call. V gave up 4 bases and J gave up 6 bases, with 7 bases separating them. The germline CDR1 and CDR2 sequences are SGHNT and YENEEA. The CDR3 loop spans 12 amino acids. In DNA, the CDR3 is TGTGCCAGCAGCTCCGAGTTCAATGAGCAGTTCTTC. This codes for CASSSEFNEQFF.

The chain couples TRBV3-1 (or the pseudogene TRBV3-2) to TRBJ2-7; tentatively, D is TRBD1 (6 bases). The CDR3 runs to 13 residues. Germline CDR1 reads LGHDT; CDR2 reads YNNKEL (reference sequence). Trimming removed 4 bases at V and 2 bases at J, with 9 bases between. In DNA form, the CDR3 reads TGTGCCAGCAGCCCTGCAGGGGCCTACGAGCAGTACTTC. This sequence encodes CASSPAGAYEQYF.

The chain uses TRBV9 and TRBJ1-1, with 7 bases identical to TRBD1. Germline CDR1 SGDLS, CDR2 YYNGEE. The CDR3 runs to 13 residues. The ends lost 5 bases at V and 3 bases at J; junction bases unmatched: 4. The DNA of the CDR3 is TGTGCCAGCAGTAGACAGGGCGACACTGAAGCTTTCTTT. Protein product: CASSRQGDTEAFF. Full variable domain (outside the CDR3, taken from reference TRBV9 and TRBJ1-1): DSGVTQTPKHLITATGQRVTLRCSPRSGDLSVYWYQQSLDQGLQFLIQYYNGEERAKGNILERFSAQQFPDLHSELNLSSLELGDSALYFCASSRQGDTEAFFGQGTRLTVV.

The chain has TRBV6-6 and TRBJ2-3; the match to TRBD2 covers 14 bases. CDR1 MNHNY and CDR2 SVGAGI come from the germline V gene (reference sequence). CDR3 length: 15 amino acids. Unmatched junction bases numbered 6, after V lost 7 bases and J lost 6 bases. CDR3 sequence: CASTHGTSGSDTQYF. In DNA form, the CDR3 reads TGTGCCAGCACCCACGGGACTAGCGGGAGTGATACGCAGTATTTT.

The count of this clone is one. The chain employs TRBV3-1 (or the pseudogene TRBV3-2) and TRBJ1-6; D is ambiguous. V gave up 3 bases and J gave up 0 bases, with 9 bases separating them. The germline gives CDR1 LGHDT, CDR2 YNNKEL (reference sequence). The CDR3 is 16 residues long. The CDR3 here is CASSQSVSSYNSPLHF. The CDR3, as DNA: TGTGCCAGCAGCCAGAGCGTTAGCTCCTATAATTCACCCCTCCACTTT.

Here the CDR3 reads CAWSVQGLSYEQYF. The CDR3 DNA reads as TGTGCCTGGAGTGTACAAGGACTTTCATACGAGCAGTACTTC. The chain uses TRBV30 and TRBJ2-7; tentative D call: TRBD2 (5 bases). Germline CDR1 and CDR2: GTSNPN and SVGIG (reference sequence). The CDR3 has 14 residues. V was shortened by 0 bases and J by 4 bases, with 13 bases between the two germline ends.